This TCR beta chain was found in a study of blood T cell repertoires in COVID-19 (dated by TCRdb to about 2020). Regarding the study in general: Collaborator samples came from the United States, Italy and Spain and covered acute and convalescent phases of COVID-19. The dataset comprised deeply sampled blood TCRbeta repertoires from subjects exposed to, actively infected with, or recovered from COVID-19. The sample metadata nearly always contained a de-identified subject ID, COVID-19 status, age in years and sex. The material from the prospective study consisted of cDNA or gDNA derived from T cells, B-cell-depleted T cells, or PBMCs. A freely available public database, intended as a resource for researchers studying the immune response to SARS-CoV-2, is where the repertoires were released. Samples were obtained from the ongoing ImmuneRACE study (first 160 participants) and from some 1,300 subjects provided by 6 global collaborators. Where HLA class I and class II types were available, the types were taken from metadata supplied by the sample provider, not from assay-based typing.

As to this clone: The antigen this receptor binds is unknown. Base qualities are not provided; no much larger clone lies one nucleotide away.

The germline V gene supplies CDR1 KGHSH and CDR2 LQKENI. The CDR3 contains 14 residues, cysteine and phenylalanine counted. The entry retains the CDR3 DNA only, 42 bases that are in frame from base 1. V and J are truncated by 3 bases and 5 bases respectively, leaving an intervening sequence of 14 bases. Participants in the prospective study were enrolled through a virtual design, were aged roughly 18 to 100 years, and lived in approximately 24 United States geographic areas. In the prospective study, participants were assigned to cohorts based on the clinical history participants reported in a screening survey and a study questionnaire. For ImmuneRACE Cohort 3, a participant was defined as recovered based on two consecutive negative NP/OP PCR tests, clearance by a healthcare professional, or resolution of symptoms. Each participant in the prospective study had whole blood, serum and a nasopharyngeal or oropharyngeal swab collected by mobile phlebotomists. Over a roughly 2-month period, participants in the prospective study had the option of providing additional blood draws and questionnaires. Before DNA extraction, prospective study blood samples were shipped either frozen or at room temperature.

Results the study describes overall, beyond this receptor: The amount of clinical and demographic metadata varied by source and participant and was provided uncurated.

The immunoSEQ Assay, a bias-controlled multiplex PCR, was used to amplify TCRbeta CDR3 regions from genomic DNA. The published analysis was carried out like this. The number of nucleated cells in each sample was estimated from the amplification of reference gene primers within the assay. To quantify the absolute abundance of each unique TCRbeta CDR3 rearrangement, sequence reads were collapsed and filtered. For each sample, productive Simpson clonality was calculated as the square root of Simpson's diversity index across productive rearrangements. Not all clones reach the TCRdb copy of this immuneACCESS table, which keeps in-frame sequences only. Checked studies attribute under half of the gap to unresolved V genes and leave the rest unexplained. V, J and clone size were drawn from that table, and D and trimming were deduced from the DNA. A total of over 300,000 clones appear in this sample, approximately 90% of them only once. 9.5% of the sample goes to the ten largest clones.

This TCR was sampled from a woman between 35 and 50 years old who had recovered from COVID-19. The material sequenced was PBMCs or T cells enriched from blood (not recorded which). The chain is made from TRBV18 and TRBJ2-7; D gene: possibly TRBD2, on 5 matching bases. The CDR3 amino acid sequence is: CASSPNGVWDEQYF. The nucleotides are TGTGCCAGCTCACCGAACGGGGTGTGGGACGAGCAGTACTTC.